This TCR beta chain was identified in a study of CD8 T cells in ankylosing spondylitis. TCRdb re-called the 5' RACE reads with MiXCR, one entry per CDR3 protein. Altogether fewer than 250,000 distinct CDR3 sequences are present, 30% to 35% being singletons, with the ten largest covering roughly 4.2%. The study's findings and limits: There was a TCR beta motif, made of eight highly homologous variants, that appeared characteristic of ankylosing spondylitis blood. Previously reported in reactive arthritis synovial fluid and blood were some of the motif variants.

CDR1 and CDR2 from the germline V gene are MDHEN and SYDVKM. V was clipped by 3 bases and J by 7 bases, with 10 bases between them. This CDR3 region has 13 residues. In the case of this clonotype: The antigen is unknown.

The sequenced material came from blood, either unsorted or a sorted T cell fraction (not recorded which). The clonotype comes from a male donor with ankylosing spondylitis or in good health (not recorded which). The rearrangement uses TRBV28 and TRBJ2-1, with D possibly matching TRBD2 (5 bases). In DNA form, the CDR3 reads TGTGCCAGCAGTTTCTGGGGAGCTAATGAGCAGTTCTTC. Residues: CASSFWGANEQFF.